This is a list of T cell receptor beta chains from one sample in a study of shared clonotypes between healthy human individuals. Measured with immunoSEQ multiplex PCR; TCRdb has only the in-frame clones, and not every one. The sample has hundreds of thousands of clones; 96% are singletons. The sequencing sample was made of naive CD8+ T cells sorted from blood. The source of these receptors is a woman under 40 in good health. The CDR3 runs from the conserved cysteine through the conserved F or W.

v_gene: TRBV6-5; CDR3aa: CASSQARGGFHEQYF
v_gene: TRBV19; CDR3aa: CASSPGAGSTDTQYF
v_gene: TRBV28; CDR3aa: CASRNRTGVEQYF
v_gene: TRBV7-8; CDR3aa: CASSFSPGTGSYEQYF
v_gene: TRBV9; CDR3aa: CASSVDWNEQFF
v_gene: TRBV7-9; CDR3aa: CASSYPRPSQETQYF
v_gene: TRBV4-1; CDR3aa: CASSQDRPGYGYTF
v_gene: TRBV5-1; CDR3aa: CASSPEQPALDNEQFF
v_gene: TRBV7-9; CDR3aa: CASSHGTGTGEQYF
v_gene: TRBV6-1; CDR3aa: CASSEYTSGTYEQYF
v_gene: TRBV7-8; CDR3aa: CASSVKFMFGNTIYF
v_gene: TRBV18; CDR3aa: CASSQTSGKLYEQYF